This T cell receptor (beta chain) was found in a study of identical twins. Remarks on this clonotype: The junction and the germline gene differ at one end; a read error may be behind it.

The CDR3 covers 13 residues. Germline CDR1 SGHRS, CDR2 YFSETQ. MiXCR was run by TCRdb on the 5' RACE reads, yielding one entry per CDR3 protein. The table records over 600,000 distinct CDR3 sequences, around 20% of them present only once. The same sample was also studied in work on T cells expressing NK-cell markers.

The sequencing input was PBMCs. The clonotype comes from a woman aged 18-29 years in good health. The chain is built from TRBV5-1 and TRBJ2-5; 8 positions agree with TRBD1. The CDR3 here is CASRPDRGETQYF. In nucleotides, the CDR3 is TGTGCCAGCAGACCAGACAGGGGAGAGACCCAGTACTTC.